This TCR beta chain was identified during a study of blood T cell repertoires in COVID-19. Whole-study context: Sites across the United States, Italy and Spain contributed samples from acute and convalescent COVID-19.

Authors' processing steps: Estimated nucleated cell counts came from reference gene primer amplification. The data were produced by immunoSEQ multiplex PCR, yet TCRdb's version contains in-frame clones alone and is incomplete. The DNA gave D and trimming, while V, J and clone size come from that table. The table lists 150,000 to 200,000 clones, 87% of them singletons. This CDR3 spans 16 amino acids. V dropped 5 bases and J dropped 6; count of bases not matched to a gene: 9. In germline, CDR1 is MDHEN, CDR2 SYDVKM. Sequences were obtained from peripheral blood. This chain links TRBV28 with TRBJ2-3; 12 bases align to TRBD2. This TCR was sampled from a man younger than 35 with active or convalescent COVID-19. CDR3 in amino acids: CASSPRLAGVLDTQYF. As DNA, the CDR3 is TGTGCCAGCAGTCCCCGACTAGCGGGGGTTTTGGATACGCAGTATTTT.